This record covers a single T cell receptor beta chain. Its antigen is undetermined. The CDR3 totals 17 residues. V lost 0 bases and J lost 2; bases outside the gene matches: 5. The germline gives CDR1 LGHDT, CDR2 YNNKEL (reference sequence). This sample was taken from a study of T cells in Graves' hyperthyroidism and ophthalmopathy. Study-wide findings and caveats: Before onset, ophthalmopathy was predicted by the model a median 6.5 months earlier.

Diagnoses were established using clinical symptoms, serum thyroxine and TRAb, thyroid ultrasound and orbital computed tomography. Amplification targeted TCR beta CDR3 regions from RNA transcripts. HTBI primers drove first-round RT-PCR of the TCR CDR3. TCRdb reprocessed the multiplex PCR reads with MiXCR, giving one entry per CDR3 protein. The sample includes around 370,000 distinct CDR3 sequences, around 20% of them seen just once. The chain uses TRBV3-1 and TRBJ2-2; 8 bases are shared with TRBD2. The material sequenced was blood. The TCR was taken from a man aged 18 to 29 with Graves' ophthalmopathy. The CDR3 DNA reads as TGTGCCAGCAGCCAAGAGATTAGCGGGAAAAACACCGGGGAGCTGTTTTTT. This codes for CASSQEISGKNTGELFF. Filled out from reference TRBV3-1 and TRBJ2-2, the complete variable domain reads DTAVSQTPKYLVTQMGNDKSIKCEQNLGHDTMYWYKQDSKKFLKIMFSYNNKELIINETVPNRFSPKSPDKAHLNLHINSLELGDSAVYFCASSQEISGKNTGELFFGEGSRLTVL.